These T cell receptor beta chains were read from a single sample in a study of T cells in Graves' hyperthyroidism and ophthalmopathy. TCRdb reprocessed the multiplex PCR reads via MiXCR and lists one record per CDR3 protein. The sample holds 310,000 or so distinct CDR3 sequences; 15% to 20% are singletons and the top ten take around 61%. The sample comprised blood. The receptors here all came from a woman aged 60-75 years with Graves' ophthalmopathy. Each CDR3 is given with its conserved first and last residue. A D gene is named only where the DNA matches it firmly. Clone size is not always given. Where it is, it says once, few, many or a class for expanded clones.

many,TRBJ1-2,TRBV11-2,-,TGTGCCAGCAGCTGGGCAGGCGGTAGCTATGGCTACACCTTC,CASSWAGGSYGYTF
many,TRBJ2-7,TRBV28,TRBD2,TGTGCCAGCATCCCGGGAGGGGATTTCTACGAGCAGTACTTC,CASIPGGDFYEQYF
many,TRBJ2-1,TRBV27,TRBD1,TGTGCCAGCAGTTCAGGTCGGGACAGGCTATACAATGAGCAGTTCTTC,CASSSGRDRLYNEQFF
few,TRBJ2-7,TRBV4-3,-,TGCGCCAGCAGCCTGGCCGGACGGTCCTACGAGCAGTACTTC,CASSLAGRSYEQYF
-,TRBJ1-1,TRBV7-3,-,TGTGCCAGCAGACTCGAGTTGGCGACTGAAGCTTTCTTT,CASRLELATEAFF
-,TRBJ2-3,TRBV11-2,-,TGTGCCAGCAGCTTAATCCTAACGGCGCAGTATTTT,CASSLILTAQYF
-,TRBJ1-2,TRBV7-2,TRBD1,TGTGCCAGCAGCCCCCTTCGGACAGGGCTTGGCTACACCTTC,CASSPLRTGLGYTF
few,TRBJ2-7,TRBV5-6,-,TGTGCCAGCAGCCGTGACTATCTTTATTACGAGCAGTACTTC,CASSRDYLYYEQYF
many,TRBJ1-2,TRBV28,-,TGTGCCAGCAGATTGTCGTCTCAGGGTAACTATGGCTACACCTTC,CASRLSSQGNYGYTF
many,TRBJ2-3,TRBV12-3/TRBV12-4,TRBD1,TGTGCCAGCAGGAAAGGGACAGGAGCAGATACGCAGTATTTT,CASRKGTGADTQYF
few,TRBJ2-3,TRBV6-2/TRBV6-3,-,TGTGCCAGCAGCCGGCCGACAGGAGCCAGCAGAGGTACGCAGTATTTT,CASSRPTGASRGTQYF
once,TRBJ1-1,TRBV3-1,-,TGTGCCAGCAGCCAAGGTGTAGGGGCATACACTGAAGCTTTCTTT,CASSQGVGAYTEAFF
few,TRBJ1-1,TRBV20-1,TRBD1,TGCAGTGCTAGAATTGGAACGGGGACAGCTGAAGCTTTCTTT,CSARIGTGTAEAFF
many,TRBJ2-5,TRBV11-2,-,TGTGCCAGCAGCTCATTGGACGGGAAAGAGACCCAGTACTTC,CASSSLDGKETQYF
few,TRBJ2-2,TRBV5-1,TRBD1,TGCGCCAGCAGCTTACTATGGGACAGCTTCACCGGGGAGCTGGTTTTT,CASSLLWDSFTGELVF
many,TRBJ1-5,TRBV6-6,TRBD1,TGTGCCAGCAGTTACTCTGGGACAGGAAATAGCAATCAGCCCCAGCATTTT,CASSYSGTGNSNQPQHF
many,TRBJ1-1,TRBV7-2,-,TGTGCCAGCAGCTATGCATACACGACCACGACTGAAGCTTTCTTT,CASSYAYTTTTEAFF
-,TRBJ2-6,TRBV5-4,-,TGTGCCAGCAGCCCGGACGGCCCCAATGGGGCCAACGTCCTGACTTTC,CASSPDGPNGANVLTF
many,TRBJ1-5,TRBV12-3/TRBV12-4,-,TGTGCCAGCAGTTTGGGGGGTCGCAGTCAGCCCCAGCATTTT,CASSLGGRSQPQHF
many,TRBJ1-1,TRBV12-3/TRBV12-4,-,TGTGCCAGCCCTCAGGGACCGAACACTGAAGCTTTCTTT,CASPQGPNTEAFF
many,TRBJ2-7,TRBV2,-,TGTGCCAGCAGTGAAGCGGCGCAGGCGGGTTACGAGCAGTACTTC,CASSEAAQAGYEQYF
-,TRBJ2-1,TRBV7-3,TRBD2,TGTGCCAGCAGTATCTCCGGGACTAGCGGATACAATGAGCAGTTCTTC,CASSISGTSGYNEQFF
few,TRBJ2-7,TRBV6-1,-,TGTGCCAGCAGTTTTGAGACGAAATCCGAGCAGTACTTC,CASSFETKSEQYF
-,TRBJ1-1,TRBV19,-,TGTGCCAGTAGTATTTGGGGGAACACTGAAGCTTCCTTT,CASSIWGNTEASF
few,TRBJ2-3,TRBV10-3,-,TGTGCCATCAGTGCCCGGGACACACCCACAGATACGCAGTATTTT,CAISARDTPTDTQYF
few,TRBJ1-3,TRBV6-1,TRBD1,TGTGCCAGCAGTCCCCTGGGACAGGGGACCAACTCTGGAAACACCATATATTTT,CASSPLGQGTNSGNTIYF
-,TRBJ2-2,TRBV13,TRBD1,TGTGCCAGCAGCTGGGACAGGGGGCTTACCGGGGAGCTGTCTTTT,CASSWDRGLTGELSF
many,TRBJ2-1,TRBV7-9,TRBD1,TGTGCCAGCAGCCCCCGACAGGGGGGGCACAATGAGCAGTTCTTC,CASSPRQGGHNEQFF
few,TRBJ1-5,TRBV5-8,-,TGTGCCAGCAGCTTGGGGGGCAGGGACGGTAGCAATCAGCCCCAGCATTTT,CASSLGGRDGSNQPQHF
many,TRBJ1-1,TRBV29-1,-,TGCAGCGTTGCCCGGGCCATGGACACTGAAGCTTTCTTT,CSVARAMDTEAFF
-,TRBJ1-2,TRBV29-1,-,TGCAGTATCCCGGACAACTACTATGGCTACACCTTC,CSIPDNYYGYTF
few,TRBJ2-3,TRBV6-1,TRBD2,TGTGCCAGCAGTCGCTCGGGAGGAGATACGCAGTATTTT,CASSRSGGDTQYF
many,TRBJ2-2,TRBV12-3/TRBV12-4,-,TGTGCCAGCAGTTTACTGGAGTCCGGGGAGCTGTTTTTT,CASSLLESGELFF
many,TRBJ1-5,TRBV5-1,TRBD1,TGCGCCAGCAGCTTGGCCCAGGGGGATCAGCCCCAGCATTTT,CASSLAQGDQPQHF
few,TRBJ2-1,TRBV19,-,TGTGCCAGTAAAGGAGAGGTGGGACACAATGAGCAGTTCTTC,CASKGEVGHNEQFF
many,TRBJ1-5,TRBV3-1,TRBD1,TGTGCCAGCAGCCAAGATCGCAGGGGGCTCCCTCAGCCCCAGCATTTT,CASSQDRRGLPQPQHF
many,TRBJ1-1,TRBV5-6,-,TGTGCCAGCAGCTTGATCGACGCAAGAGGCACTGAAGCTTTCTTT,CASSLIDARGTEAFF
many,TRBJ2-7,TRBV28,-,TGTGCCAGCAGTTTAGGAGGTTGGTCACCGACGTACGAGCAGTACTTC,CASSLGGWSPTYEQYF
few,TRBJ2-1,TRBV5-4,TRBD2,TGTGCCAGCAGCTTCCGGCGGGAGAGTGAGCAGTTCTTC,CASSFRRESEQFF
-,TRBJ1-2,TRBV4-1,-,TGCGCCAGCAGCCAAGATCCCGGTCTGAGTGTCCTCTATGGCTACACCTTC,CASSQDPGLSVLYGYTF
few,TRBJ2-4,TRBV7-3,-,TGTGCCAGCAGCATTTACCCAAAGCCCGGAGCCAAAAACATTCAGTACTTC,CASSIYPKPGAKNIQYF
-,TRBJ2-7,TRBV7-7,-,TGTGCTAGCAGCCAAGCAGGGGTTGGCGAGCAGTACTTC,CASSQAGVGEQYF
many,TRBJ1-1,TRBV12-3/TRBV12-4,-,TGTGCCAGCAGTTTAGGCAACATGAACACTGAAGCTTTCTTT,CASSLGNMNTEAFF
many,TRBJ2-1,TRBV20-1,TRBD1,TGCAGGGCGACAGGGGGCTACAATGAGCAGTTCTTC,CRATGGYNEQFF
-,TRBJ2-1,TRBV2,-,TGTGCCAGCAGTGAAGACGTCTGGTCGGAGTTCTTC,CASSEDVWSEFF
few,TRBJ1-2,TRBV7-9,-,TGTGCCAGCAGCTTAATCCAGAGAGGCTACACCTTC,CASSLIQRGYTF
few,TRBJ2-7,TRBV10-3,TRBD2,TGTGCCATCAGAGACCCAGACTCGACTAGCGCTTACGAGCAGTACTTC,CAIRDPDSTSAYEQYF
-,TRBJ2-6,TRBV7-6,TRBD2,TGTGCCAGCAGCTTAGTTCGCGGGGGTTGGGGGGCCAACGTCCTGACTTTC,CASSLVRGGWGANVLTF
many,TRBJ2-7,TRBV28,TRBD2,TGTGCCAGCAGTCCCACCGGGACTAGCGGGAGGGGCGAGCAGTACTTC,CASSPTGTSGRGEQYF
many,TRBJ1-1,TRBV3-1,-,TGTGCCAGCAGCCACGACTTATGGGAAACTGAAGCTTTCTTT,CASSHDLWETEAFF
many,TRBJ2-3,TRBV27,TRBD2,TGTGCCAGCAGTAACGGACTAGCCAATACGCAGTATTTT,CASSNGLANTQYF
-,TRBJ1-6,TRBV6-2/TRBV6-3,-,TGTGCCGGCAAAATGTTCTATAATTCACCCCTCCACTTT,CAGKMFYNSPLHF
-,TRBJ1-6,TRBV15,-,TGTGCCACCAGCAGAGATTTGCGCTCCTATAATTCACCCCTCCACTTT,CATSRDLRSYNSPLHF
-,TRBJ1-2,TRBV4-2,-,TGTGCCAGCAGCCAAGATTGGGGGGGGAACTATGGCTACACCTTC,CASSQDWGGNYGYTF